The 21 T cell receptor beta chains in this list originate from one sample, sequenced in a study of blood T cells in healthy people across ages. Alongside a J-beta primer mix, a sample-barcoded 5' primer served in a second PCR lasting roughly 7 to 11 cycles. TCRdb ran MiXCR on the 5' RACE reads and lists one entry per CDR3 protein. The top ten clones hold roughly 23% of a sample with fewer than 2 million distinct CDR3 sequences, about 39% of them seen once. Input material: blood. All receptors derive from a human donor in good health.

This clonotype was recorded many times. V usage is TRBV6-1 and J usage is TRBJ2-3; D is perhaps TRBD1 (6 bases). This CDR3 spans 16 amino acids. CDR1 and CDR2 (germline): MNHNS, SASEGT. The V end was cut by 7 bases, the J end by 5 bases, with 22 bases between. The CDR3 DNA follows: TGTGCCAGCACCGCGAATCCGGGACATGTAGGAGATACGCAGTATTTT. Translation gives CASTANPGHVGDTQYF.

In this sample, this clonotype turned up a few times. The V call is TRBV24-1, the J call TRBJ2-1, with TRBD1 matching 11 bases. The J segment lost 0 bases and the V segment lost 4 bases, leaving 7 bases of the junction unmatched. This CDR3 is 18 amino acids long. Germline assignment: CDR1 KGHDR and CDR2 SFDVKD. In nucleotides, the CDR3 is TGTGCCACCAGTGACCCTAGGGACAGGGGGGACTCCTACAATGAGCAGTTCTTC. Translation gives CATSDPRDRGDSYNEQFF.

CDR3 coding DNA: TGTGCCAGCAGCGAAGGGACCGTCACTACAGATACGCAGTATTTT. Its protein product is CASSEGTVTTDTQYF. V and J are TRBV7-3 and TRBJ2-3; D may correspond to TRBD1 or TRBD2 (5 bases each). The CDR3 sequence is 15 residues long. Trimming left V 5 bases short and J 3 bases short, with 15 bases between. The V gene's germline CDR1 is SGHTA and CDR2 FQGTGA.

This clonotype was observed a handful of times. DNA of the CDR3: TGTGCCTGGAGTGTGGGATATAACTATGGCTACACCTTC. This gives the protein CAWSVGYNYGYTF. This rearrangement joins TRBV30 to TRBJ1-2; no definite D call. From germline, CDR1 is GTSNPN and CDR2 SVGIG (reference sequence). This CDR3 comprises 13 residues. With 0 bases removed from V and 1 base from J, the gap between germline ends came to 6 bases.

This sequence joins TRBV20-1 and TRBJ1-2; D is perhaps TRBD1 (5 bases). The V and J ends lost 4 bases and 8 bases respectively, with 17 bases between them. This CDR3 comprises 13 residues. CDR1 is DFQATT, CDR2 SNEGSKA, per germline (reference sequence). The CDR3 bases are TGCAGTGCTACGGAGGAGGGGTATGCGGGCTACACCTTC. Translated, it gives CSATEEGYAGYTF.

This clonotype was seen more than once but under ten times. CDR3 DNA sequence: TGTGCCACCAGCAGAGTCCCAGAGGGAAGAACTGAAGCTTTCTTT. Protein sequence: CATSRVPEGRTEAFF. V and J are TRBV15 and TRBJ1-1; no definite D call. V was shortened by 1 base and J by 5 bases, with 14 bases between the two germline ends. The CDR3 has 15 amino acids. Germline V lookup: CDR1 LNHNV, CDR2 YYDKDF (reference sequence).

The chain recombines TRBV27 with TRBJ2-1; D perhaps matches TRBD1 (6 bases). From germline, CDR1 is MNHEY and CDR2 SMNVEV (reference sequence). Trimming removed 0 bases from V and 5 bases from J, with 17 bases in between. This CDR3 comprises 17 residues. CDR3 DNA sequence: TGTGCCAGCAGTTTATCTAGTTGGGACACCCTACACAATGAGCAGTTCTTC. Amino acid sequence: CASSLSSWDTLHNEQFF.

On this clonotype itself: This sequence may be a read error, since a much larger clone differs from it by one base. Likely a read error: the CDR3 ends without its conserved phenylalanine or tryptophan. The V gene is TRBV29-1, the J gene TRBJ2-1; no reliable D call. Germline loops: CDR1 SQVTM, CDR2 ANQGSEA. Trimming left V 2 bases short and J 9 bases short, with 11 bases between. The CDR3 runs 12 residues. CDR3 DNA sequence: TGCAGCGTTGAAATGTTACCTAGTGAGCAGTTCTTA. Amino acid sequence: CSVEMLPSEQFL.

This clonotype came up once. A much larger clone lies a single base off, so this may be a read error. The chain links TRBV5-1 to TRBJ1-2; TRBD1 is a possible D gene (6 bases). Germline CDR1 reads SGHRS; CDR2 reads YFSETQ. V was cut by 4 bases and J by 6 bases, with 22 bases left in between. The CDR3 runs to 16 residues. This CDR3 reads CASSPGKWGQTHGYTF. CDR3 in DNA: TGCGCCAGCAGCCCTGGGAAATGGGGACAAACCCATGGCTACACCTTC.

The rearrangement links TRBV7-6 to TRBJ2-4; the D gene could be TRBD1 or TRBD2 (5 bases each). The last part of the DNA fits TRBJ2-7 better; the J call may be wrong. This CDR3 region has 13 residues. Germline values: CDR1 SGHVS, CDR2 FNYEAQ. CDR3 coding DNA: TGTGCCAGCGCCCGGGGCAGCTCCTACGAGCAGTACTTC. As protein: CASARGSSYEQYF.

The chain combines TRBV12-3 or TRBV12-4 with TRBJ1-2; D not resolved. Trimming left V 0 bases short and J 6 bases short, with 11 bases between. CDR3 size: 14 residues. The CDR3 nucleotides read TGTGCCAGCAGTTTAGCGTTCGTTTATCATGGCTACACCTTC. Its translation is CASSLAFVYHGYTF.

The CDR3 DNA sequence: TGCGCCAGCAGCTTGGCCACCTCTTTAGGGCCCTACGAGCAGTACTTC. The encoded protein is CASSLATSLGPYEQYF. The chain uses TRBV5-1 and TRBJ2-7; no definite D call. This CDR3 has 16 residues. Per the germline V gene, CDR1 is SGHRS and CDR2 is YFSETQ. V lost 0 bases, J lost 2 bases, and 15 bases lay in between.

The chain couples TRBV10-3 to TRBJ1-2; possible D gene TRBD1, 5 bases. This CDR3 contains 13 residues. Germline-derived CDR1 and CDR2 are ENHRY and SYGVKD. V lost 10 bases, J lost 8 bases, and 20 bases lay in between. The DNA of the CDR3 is TGTGCCACGAACTCTCGGGGACCGTGGGGCTACACCTTC. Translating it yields CATNSRGPWGYTF.

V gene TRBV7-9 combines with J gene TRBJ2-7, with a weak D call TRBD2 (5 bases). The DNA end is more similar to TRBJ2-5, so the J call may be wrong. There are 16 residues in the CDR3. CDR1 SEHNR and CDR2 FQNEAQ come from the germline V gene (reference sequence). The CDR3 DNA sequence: TGTGCCAGCAGCCGGGGTAACGAGGGCAAAGGAGAGACCCAGTACTTC. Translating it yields CASSRGNEGKGETQYF.

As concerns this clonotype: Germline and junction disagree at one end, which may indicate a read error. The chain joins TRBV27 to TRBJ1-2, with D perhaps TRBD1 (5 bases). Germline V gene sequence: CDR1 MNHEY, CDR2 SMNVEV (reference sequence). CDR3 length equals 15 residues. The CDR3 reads CTSSLSGAGNYGYTF. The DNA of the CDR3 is TGTACCAGCAGTCTATCCGGGGCGGGCAACTATGGCTACACCTTC.

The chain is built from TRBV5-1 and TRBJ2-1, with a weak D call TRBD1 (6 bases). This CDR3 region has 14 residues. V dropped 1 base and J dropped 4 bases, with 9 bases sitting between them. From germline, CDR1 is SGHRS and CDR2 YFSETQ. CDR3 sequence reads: CASSLNRAYNEQFF. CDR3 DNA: TGCGCCAGCAGCTTGAACAGGGCGTACAATGAGCAGTTCTTC.

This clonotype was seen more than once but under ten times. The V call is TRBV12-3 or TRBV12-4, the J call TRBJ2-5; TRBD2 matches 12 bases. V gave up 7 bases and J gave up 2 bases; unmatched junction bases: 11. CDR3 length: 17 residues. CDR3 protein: CASTLGLAGLIQETQYF. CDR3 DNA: TGTGCCAGCACCTTGGGACTAGCGGGTTTGATACAAGAGACCCAGTACTTC.

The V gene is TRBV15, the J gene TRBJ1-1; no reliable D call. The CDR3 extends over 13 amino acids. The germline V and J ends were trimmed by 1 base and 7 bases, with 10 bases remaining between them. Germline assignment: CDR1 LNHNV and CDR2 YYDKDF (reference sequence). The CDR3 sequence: CATSRGSLSEAFF. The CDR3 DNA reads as TGTGCCACCAGCAGAGGATCGCTTAGTGAAGCTTTCTTT.

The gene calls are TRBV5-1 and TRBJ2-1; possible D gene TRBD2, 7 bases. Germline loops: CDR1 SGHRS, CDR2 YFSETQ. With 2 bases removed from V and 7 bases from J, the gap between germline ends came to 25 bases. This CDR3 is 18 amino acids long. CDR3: CASSLWGGDVSTGNEQFF. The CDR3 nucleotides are TGCGCCAGCAGCTTATGGGGGGGCGACGTATCAACCGGGAATGAGCAGTTCTTC. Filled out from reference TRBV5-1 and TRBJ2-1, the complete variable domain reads KAGVTQTPRYLIKTRGQQVTLSCSPISGHRSVSWYQQTPGQGLQFLFEYFSETQRNKGNFPGRFSGRQFSNSRSEMNVSTLELGDSALYLCASSLWGGDVSTGNEQFFGPGTRLTVL.

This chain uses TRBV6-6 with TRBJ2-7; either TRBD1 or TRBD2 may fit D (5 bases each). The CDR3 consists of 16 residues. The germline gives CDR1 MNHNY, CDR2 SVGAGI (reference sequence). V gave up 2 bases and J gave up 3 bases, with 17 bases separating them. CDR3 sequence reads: CASSYGSGTESYEQYF. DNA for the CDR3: TGTGCCAGCAGTTACGGGTCGGGGACCGAGAGCTACGAGCAGTACTTC.

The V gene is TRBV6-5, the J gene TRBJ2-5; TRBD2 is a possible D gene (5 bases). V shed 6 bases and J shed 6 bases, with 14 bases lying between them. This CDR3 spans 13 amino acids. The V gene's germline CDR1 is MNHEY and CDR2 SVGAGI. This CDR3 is CASSWFTGKTQYF. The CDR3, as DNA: TGTGCCAGCAGCTGGTTCACCGGGAAGACCCAGTACTTC.